This entry is about one T cell receptor (beta chain). Germline values: CDR1 KGHDR, CDR2 SFDVKD. Trimming removed 5 bases from V and 6 bases from J; junction bases left unmatched: 7. The CDR3 totals 15 residues. These data are taken from a study of blood T cell repertoires in COVID-19. Overall study: Some COVID-19 samples were acute and others convalescent; all came from the United States, Italy and Spain. Sample material is recorded as cDNA or gDNA derived from T cells, B-cell-depleted T cells, or PBMCs.

How the authors handled the data: Amplification with reference gene primers provided the estimates of nucleated cell counts. This table comes from immunoSEQ multiplex PCR, and its TCRdb copy is limited to in-frame clones, with some not included. V and J calls plus clone size are reproduced from that table; the DNA served to infer D and trimming. The sample lists 200,000 to 250,000 clones; around 89% were seen once. The receptor was derived from a woman in her thirties or forties with acute or convalescent COVID-19. Sequencing was performed on peripheral blood. This chain links TRBV24-1 with TRBJ2-3; 10 bases line up with TRBD2. CDR3 DNA: TGTGCCACCAGTGCCGGGACTAGCGTTTGGGATACGCAGTATTTT. As protein: CATSAGTSVWDTQYF.